These 9 T cell receptor beta chains were sequenced from one sample in a study of graft-versus-host responses after intestinal transplantation. Their specific antigens are unknown. Here immunoSEQ multiplex PCR was the method, and the copy in TCRdb shows in-frame clones only, minus some. The sample contains tens of thousands of clones, over 80% of which appear only once. The sample here was unstimulated CD8+ T cells sorted from spleen or lymph node cells, taken before intestinal transplant. Receptor source: a human donor who received an intestinal transplant.

This chain connects TRBV6-5 to TRBJ1-4; no definite D call. Germline CDR1 reads MNHEY; CDR2 reads SVGAGI. V dropped 5 bases and J dropped 8 bases, with 15 bases sitting between them. The CDR3 runs to 14 residues. The CDR3 here is CASSKHSAGEKLFF. CDR3 DNA: TGTGCCAGCAGTAAACACAGTGCGGGCGAAAAACTGTTTTTT.

The CDR3 DNA is TGTGCCAGCAGCGCAGACAGCCCAGTGAACACTGAAGCTTTCTTT. It codes for CASSADSPVNTEAFF. V is TRBV7-9 and J is TRBJ1-1; tentative D call: TRBD1 (5 bases). CDR3 size: 15 residues. V was shortened by 5 bases and J by 0 bases, with 13 bases between the two germline ends. CDR1 and CDR2 from the germline V gene are SEHNR and FQNEAQ (reference sequence).

This clone was recorded once. The chain combines TRBV6-5 with TRBJ2-3; possible D gene TRBD1, 5 bases. Between the trimmed V and J ends, which lost 5 bases and 5 bases, there was a span of 11 bases. Germline V gene lookup returns CDR1 MNHEY and CDR2 SVGAGI. This CDR3 region has 13 residues. The CDR3 nucleotides read TGTGCCAGCAGTGCCTCCAGGGTAGATACGCAGTATTTT. Translation: CASSASRVDTQYF.

The chain links TRBV19 to TRBJ2-1, with 11 nucleotides matching TRBD2. V was clipped by 6 bases and J by 7 bases; unmatched bases: 23. Germline V gene data show CDR1 as LNHDA and CDR2 as SQIVND (reference sequence). This CDR3 has 20 residues. The CDR3 DNA sequence: TGTGCCAGTAGACACCCCGGCCCGGTACTAGCGGGAGTAAATCATAATGAGCAGTTCTTC. Protein: CASRHPGPVLAGVNHNEQFF.

V usage is TRBV9 and J usage is TRBJ2-2, with 9 bases identical to TRBD1. V was clipped by 2 bases and J by 5 bases; unmatched bases: 19. CDR3 size: 20 residues. Germline loops: CDR1 SGDLS, CDR2 YYNGEE. The CDR3 sequence: CASSVPRTGEEGTPTGELFF. CDR3 nucleotides: TGTGCCAGCAGCGTTCCCCGGACAGGGGAAGAGGGAACCCCAACCGGGGAGCTGTTTTTT.

The V gene is TRBV29-1, the J gene TRBJ2-2; TRBD1 matches 9 bases. The germline CDR1 and CDR2 sequences are SQVTM and ANQGSEA. The CDR3 has 17 residues. J lost 4 bases, V lost 0 bases, and 9 bases had no gene match. The CDR3 is CSVEDHRTGVGTGELFF. CDR3 nucleotides: TGCAGCGTTGAAGATCATCGGACAGGGGTAGGCACCGGGGAGCTGTTTTTT.

The genes are TRBV27 and TRBJ2-7; D remains ambiguous. CDR3 length equals 13 residues. V gave up 6 bases and J gave up 0 bases, with 9 bases separating them. Germline CDR1 is MNHEY and CDR2 is SMNVEV (reference sequence). CDR3 in amino acids: CASRAANSYEQYF. In DNA, the CDR3 is TGTGCCAGCAGGGCTGCCAACTCCTACGAGCAGTACTTC.

The chain carries TRBV4-1 and TRBJ2-7, with a possible D match to TRBD2 (5 bases). Germline V gene data show CDR1 as MGHRA and CDR2 as YSYEKL. This CDR3 spans 16 amino acids. Trimming removed 3 bases from V and 3 bases from J, with 18 bases in between. The DNA for the CDR3 is TGCGCCAGCAGCCACGATGATCGGGTGGACTTCTACGAGCAGTACTTC. It translates to CASSHDDRVDFYEQYF.

The gene calls are TRBV19 and TRBJ2-7, with 12 bases matching TRBD2. CDR1 and CDR2 from the germline V gene are LNHDA and SQIVND (reference sequence). This CDR3 region has 15 residues. Trimming at V came to 3 bases and at J to 4 bases, leaving 4 bases not matched to a gene. CDR3 bases: TGTGCCAGTAGTATGACTAGCGGGAGTTTGTACGAGCAGTACTTC. This codes for CASSMTSGSLYEQYF.